Shown below are 10 T cell receptor beta chains from a single sample sequenced in a study of blood T cell repertoires in COVID-19. Libraries were prepared by immunoSEQ multiplex PCR; TCRdb keeps only in-frame clonotypes and omits some of them. The sample records some 40,000 clones, about 85% being singletons. Sequencing input: peripheral blood. Receptors were obtained from an elderly woman with acute or convalescent COVID-19.

This clone has more than one count but fewer than ten. The chain uses TRBV28 and TRBJ1-2; perhaps TRBD1 as D (6 bases). Germline CDR1 is MDHEN and CDR2 is SYDVKM. V lost 5 bases and J lost 6, with 22 bases in between. The CDR3 loop spans 16 amino acids. The CDR3 reads CASSTAGVSWMDGYTF. In DNA form, the CDR3 reads TGTGCCAGCAGTACGGCAGGGGTAAGTTGGATGGATGGCTACACCTTC.

The rearrangement joins TRBV27 to TRBJ1-1; D perhaps matches TRBD1 (5 bases). The germline CDR1 and CDR2 sequences are MNHEY and SMNVEV (reference sequence). CDR3 length: 13 amino acids. The V end lost 5 bases, the J end lost 5 bases, and 12 bases lay between the germline ends. Here the CDR3 DNA reads TGTGCCAGCAGTCAGGTAAAGGGGACTGAAGCTTTCTTT. Translated: CASSQVKGTEAFF.

The chain is built from TRBV12-3 or TRBV12-4 and TRBJ1-3; D is perhaps TRBD1 (5 bases). This CDR3 comprises 13 residues. V lost 8 bases, J lost 4 bases, and 12 bases lay in between. The CDR3 region is CASAEGRGNTIYF. CDR3 coding DNA: TGTGCCAGCGCCGAGGGGAGGGGAAACACCATATATTTT.

The genes are TRBV10-3 and TRBJ2-7; D remains unclear. CDR3 length equals 13 residues. The germline gives CDR1 ENHRY, CDR2 SYGVKD. Trimming removed 4 bases from V and 0 bases from J, with 7 bases in between. CDR3 protein: CAISVGSSYEQYF. Here the CDR3 DNA reads TGTGCCATCAGTGTGGGCAGCTCCTACGAGCAGTACTTC.

V and J are TRBV5-5 and TRBJ1-6, with D possibly matching TRBD1 (5 bases). Trimming cost V 0 bases and J 8 bases, with 9 bases left between them. The germline CDR1 and CDR2 sequences are SGHKS and YYEKEE (reference sequence). The CDR3 contains 14 residues. CDR3 region: CASSLALGDSPLHF. The CDR3 DNA reads as TGTGCCAGCAGCTTGGCTTTAGGGGATTCACCCCTCCACTTT.

The chain joins TRBV15 to TRBJ1-2, with TRBD1 matching over 8 bases. Per the germline V gene, CDR1 is LNHNV and CDR2 is YYDKDF (reference sequence). Unmatched junction bases numbered 9, after V lost 5 bases and J lost 4 bases. The CDR3 sequence is 15 residues long. CDR3 nucleotide sequence: TGTGCCACCAGCCCTACGACAGGGGCGGGCTATGGCTACACCTTC. This encodes CATSPTTGAGYGYTF.

The chain is built from TRBV5-1 and TRBJ2-1; 8 bases align to TRBD1. In germline, CDR1 is SGHRS, CDR2 YFSETQ. V gave up 1 base and J gave up 0 bases; unmatched junction bases: 6. This CDR3 spans 17 amino acids. The CDR3 bases are TGCGCCAGCAGCTTGAAACTGGGACAGGCCTCCTACAATGAGCAGTTCTTC. Translating it yields CASSLKLGQASYNEQFF.

This sequence joins TRBV6-1 and TRBJ2-6; weak D call: TRBD1 (5 bases). This CDR3 is built from 16 residues. The V end lost 1 base, the J end lost 0 bases, and 7 bases lay between the germline ends. From germline, CDR1 is MNHNS and CDR2 SASEGT. The chain's CDR3 is CASSEDRRSGANVLTF. The CDR3 DNA reads as TGTGCCAGCAGTGAAGACAGGCGCTCTGGGGCCAACGTCCTGACTTTC.

This clone appeared a single time. V gene TRBV12-3 or TRBV12-4 combines with J gene TRBJ1-3; D call uncertain. The length of the CDR3 is 13 residues. The ends were cut back, 8 bases at V and 0 bases at J, with 8 bases in the middle. In DNA, the CDR3 is TGTGCCAGCGGTACATACTCTGGAAACACCATATATTTT. This sequence encodes CASGTYSGNTIYF.

The gene calls are TRBV6-5 and TRBJ1-5, with D unresolved. Trimming shortened V by 0 bases and J by 2 bases, and 11 bases separated the two germline ends. The CDR3 is 16 residues long. CDR1 and CDR2 from the germline V gene are MNHEY and SVGAGI. The CDR3 nucleotides are TGTGCCAGCAGTTACTCGTCGGGTAGGCGCAATCAGCCCCAGCATTTT. It translates to CASSYSSGRRNQPQHF.